This T cell receptor (beta chain) was sequenced in a study of tumor and adjacent non-tumor tissue in lung cancer. Notes on this clonotype: The antigen remains undetermined.

Three rounds of nested PCR, following a modified ARM-PCR protocol, produced the TCRbeta library. TCRdb redid the calling of the multiplex PCR reads with MiXCR, one entry per CDR3 protein. Among 90,000 to 110,000 distinct CDR3 sequences, about 75% were seen once, and the ten largest hold roughly 35%. General study findings and limits: Compared with tumor, normal lung showed significantly lower TCR diversity.

RNA was extracted from bulk tissue without any cell sorting. Donors were chemotherapy-naive, newly diagnosed lung cancer surgical patients in China, August–November 2014. Sequenced material: lung tumor tissue. The receptor was derived from a woman aged 55-69 years with non-small cell lung cancer.

The CDR3 reads CSVSWGLETQYF. The CDR3 nucleotides are TGCAGCGTCAGTTGGGGGCTAGAGACCCAGTACTTC. The V and J genes are TRBV29-1 and TRBJ2-5, with a possible D match to TRBD1 (6 bases). Germline V gene lookup returns CDR1 SQVTM and CDR2 ANQGSEA. Trimming stripped 6 bases from V and 4 bases from J, with 12 bases between. The CDR3 is made up of 12 amino acids.